Below are 17 T cell receptor beta chains sequenced from a single sample in a study of OX40 agonist ivuxolimab in advanced cancers. The method was immunoSEQ multiplex PCR; TCRdb's version includes in-frame clones alone and lacks a portion of them. In the table there are 98,000 or so clones, about 88% of which are singletons. The sequenced sample was CD4+ or CD8+ T cells sorted from blood, obtained in a trial of the OX40 agonist ivuxolimab. All receptors come from an adult with an advanced solid tumor such as melanoma, head and neck, liver or kidney cancer.

CDR3 residues: CASSRDRASTDTQYF. CDR3 bases: TGTGCCAGCTCACGGGACAGGGCCAGCACAGATACGCAGTATTTT. J is TRBJ2-3 and V is TRBV18; 9 nucleotides line up with TRBD1. Trimming at V came to 4 bases and at J to 0 bases, leaving 2 bases not matched to a gene. The CDR3 sequence is 15 residues long. Per the germline V gene, CDR1 is KGHSH and CDR2 is LQKENI.

This clone was seen more than once but under ten times. The chain recombines TRBV27 with TRBJ1-2, with 7 bases matching TRBD1. CDR1 is MNHEY and CDR2 is SMNVEV in the germline V gene (reference sequence). CDR3 length: 15 residues. J gave up 2 bases and V 0 bases, and 3 bases lay outside the gene matches. Here the CDR3 DNA reads TGTGCCAGCAGTTTATCGACAGGGTTGAACTATGGCTACACCTTC. Translating it yields CASSLSTGLNYGYTF.

The chain recombines TRBV28 with TRBJ2-7; TRBD1 matches at 7 bases. This CDR3 contains 13 residues. Trimming at V came to 4 bases and at J to 7 bases, leaving 7 bases not matched to a gene. In germline, CDR1 is MDHEN, CDR2 SYDVKM. CDR3 protein: CASSSGQFREQYF. In nucleotides, the CDR3 is TGTGCCAGCAGTTCGGGACAGTTTCGAGAGCAGTACTTC.

J is TRBJ2-1 and V is TRBV7-2; 11 bases are shared with TRBD2. The CDR3 totals 17 residues. The V segment lost 6 bases and the J segment 4 bases; nucleotides outside the gene matches: 11. Germline CDR1 SGHTA, CDR2 FQGNSA. The CDR3 region is CASSIQKTSGTYNEQFF. The CDR3, as DNA: TGTGCCAGCAGTATTCAGAAGACTAGCGGGACTTACAATGAGCAGTTCTTC.

DNA for the CDR3: TGTGCCAGCAGCCCCAGGGGGCTTAAAAGACGGGCGCCCACTGAAGCTTTCTTT. This gives the protein CASSPRGLKRRAPTEAFF. The chain is built from TRBV11-2 and TRBJ1-1, with TRBD1 matching 8 bases. With 5 bases clipped from V and 4 bases from J, the junction kept 18 bases outside the gene matches. The CDR3 sequence is 18 residues long. From germline, CDR1 is SGHAT and CDR2 FQNNGV. The full variable domain, rest sourced from reference TRBV11-2 and TRBJ1-1, is EAGVAQSPRYKIIEKRQSVAFWCNPISGHATLYWYQQILGQGPKLLIQFQNNGVVDDSQLPKDRFSAERLKGVDSTLKIQPAKLEDSAVYLCASSPRGLKRRAPTEAFFGQGTRLTVV.

The V gene is TRBV20-1, the J gene TRBJ1-4; TRBD1 aligns across 7 bases. This CDR3 has 11 amino acids. V shed 3 bases and J 13 bases; nucleotides not matched to a gene: 5. Germline V gene sequence: CDR1 DFQATT, CDR2 SNEGSKA (reference sequence). The CDR3 protein is CSARARDRLFF. Here the CDR3 DNA reads TGCAGTGCTAGGGCCCGGGACAGACTGTTTTTT.

There are a few counts of this clone. The chain combines TRBV30 with TRBJ1-1; D remains unclear. From germline, CDR1 is GTSNPN and CDR2 SVGIG (reference sequence). CDR3 size: 10 residues. The ends were cut back, 6 bases at V and 2 bases at J, with 4 bases in the middle. CDR3: CACSNTEAFF. CDR3 DNA: TGTGCCTGTTCCAACACTGAAGCTTTCTTT.

The chain carries TRBV5-1 and TRBJ2-7; D call uncertain. Germline lookup yields CDR1 SGHRS and CDR2 YFSETQ. The CDR3 length is 15 residues. V was trimmed by 7 bases and J by 4 bases, leaving 21 bases between them. As DNA, the CDR3 is TGCGCCAGCGACCCGGAACAAGCGAATTCTTACGAGCAGTACGTC. Translation: CASDPEQANSYEQYV.

This clone was found a few times. The CDR3 nucleotides are TGCGCCAGCAGACTCGTGGGGCCCCCTAGCACAGATACGCAGTATTTT. Translating gives CASRLVGPPSTDTQYF. The chain carries TRBV5-1 and TRBJ2-3; possibly TRBD1 for D (5 bases). V was trimmed by 5 bases and J by 0 bases, leaving 16 bases between them. Looked up from germline, CDR1 is SGHRS and CDR2 is YFSETQ. There are 16 residues in the CDR3.

The chain is built from TRBV19 and TRBJ1-2, with 7 bases that match TRBD1. Looked up from germline, CDR1 is LNHDA and CDR2 is SQIVND (reference sequence). The V gene end was trimmed by 5 bases and the J gene end by 4 bases; junction bases not matched to a gene: 13. There are 16 residues in the CDR3. As DNA, the CDR3 is TGTGCCAGTAGTCCCTTGGGACAGTTCATCCCCTATGGCTACACCTTC. Protein sequence: CASSPLGQFIPYGYTF.

The V and J genes are TRBV14 and TRBJ1-4, with D maybe TRBD1 (6 bases). The CDR3 covers 14 residues. The V gene's germline CDR1 is SGHDN and CDR2 FVKESK. Trimming left V 4 bases short and J 8 bases short, with 14 bases between. CDR3 sequence: CASSPQGWDEKLFF. The CDR3 nucleotides are TGTGCCAGCAGCCCTCAGGGGTGGGACGAAAAACTGTTTTTT. Full variable domain (missing parts from reference TRBV14 and TRBJ1-4): EAGVTQFPSHSVIEKGQTVTLRCDPISGHDNLYWYRRVMGKEIKFLLHFVKESKQDESGMPNNRFLAERTGGTYSTLKVQPAELEDSGVYFCASSPQGWDEKLFFGSGTQLSVL.

The chain is built from TRBV7-9 and TRBJ2-3; D remains unclear. Trimming removed 8 bases from V and 2 bases from J, with 14 bases in between. Germline V CDR1 and CDR2: SEHNR, FQNEAQ (reference sequence). CDR3 length equals 14 residues. CDR3 in DNA: TGTGCCAGCGGATACAGATACCTCACAGATACGCAGTATTTT. It encodes CASGYRYLTDTQYF.

This clone has just a few counts. The V gene is TRBV19, the J gene TRBJ1-1; the match to TRBD1 covers 7 bases. Germline trimming cut 4 bases from V and 4 bases from J; bases unmatched to any gene: 9. This CDR3 has 15 amino acids. Germline lookup yields CDR1 LNHDA and CDR2 SQIVND (reference sequence). CDR3 sequence: CASSSLQGSGTEAFF. The CDR3 DNA is TGTGCCAGTAGTAGCCTACAGGGGAGCGGCACTGAAGCTTTCTTT.

This chain uses TRBV5-1 with TRBJ1-1; 7 nucleotides agree with TRBD1. CDR1 is SGHRS and CDR2 is YFSETQ in the germline V gene. The CDR3 extends over 14 amino acids. After removal of 3 bases from V and 0 bases from J, the junction contained 2 bases not matched to a gene. CDR3 sequence reads: CASSSGGVNTEAFF. Written as DNA, the CDR3 is TGCGCCAGCAGCTCAGGGGGAGTGAACACTGAAGCTTTCTTT.

This clone was seen a few times. This chain connects TRBV27 to TRBJ2-1; 8 bases match TRBD2. CDR3 length equals 16 residues. The trim removed 2 bases at V and 7 bases at J, leaving 10 bases unmatched. The germline V gene encodes CDR1 MNHEY and CDR2 SMNVEV (reference sequence). CDR3 in DNA: TGTGCCAGCAGTTTACTCTCCTACGGGAGGGGGAATGAGCAGTTCTTC. This encodes CASSLLSYGRGNEQFF.

This chain links TRBV28 with TRBJ2-7, with TRBD2 matching 8 bases. CDR1 is MDHEN, CDR2 SYDVKM, per germline. Germline trimming cut 6 bases from V and 6 bases from J; bases unmatched to any gene: 16. The CDR3 totals 16 residues. The CDR3 DNA follows: TGTGCCAGCAGCCTATCAGCGGGAGAGGCCCGGACCGAGCAGTACTTC. It encodes CASSLSAGEARTEQYF.

This clone was observed a few times. The chain couples TRBV4-2 to TRBJ1-5; unclear D gene. V lost 0 bases and J 6 bases, leaving 3 bases between the germline ends. The CDR3 spans 12 residues. CDR1 LGHNA and CDR2 YNFKEQ come from the germline V gene. CDR3 sequence: CASSQDGQPQHF. The CDR3 nucleotides read TGTGCCAGCAGCCAAGACGGTCAGCCCCAGCATTTT.